The 2 T cell receptor beta chains below come from one sample, sequenced in a study of T cell responses to AZD1222 COVID-19 vaccine. TCRdb's table, derived via immunoSEQ multiplex PCR, lists solely in-frame clones and lacks some. The data hold some 190,000 clones, with around 90% observed a single time. The sequenced sample was peripheral blood, obtained 28 days after the second AZD1222 dose. All receptors come from an adult who received the AZD1222 COVID-19 vaccine.

The chain uses TRBV20-1 and TRBJ2-7, with D uncertain. The CDR3 is 9 residues long. CDR1 and CDR2 (germline): DFQATT, SNEGSKA (reference sequence). The CDR3 loop reads CSAFYEQYF. CDR3 nucleotides: TGCAGCGCCTTCTACGAGCAGTACTTC.

The chain is built from TRBV27 and TRBJ2-1, with a possible D match to TRBD1 (5 bases). The V and J ends lost 3 bases and 6 bases respectively, with 9 bases between them. The CDR3 is 13 residues long. In germline, CDR1 is MNHEY, CDR2 SMNVEV (reference sequence). The CDR3 loop reads CASSFLDSNEQFF. CDR3 coding DNA: TGTGCCAGCAGTTTCCTCGACAGCAATGAGCAGTTCTTC.